These T cell receptor beta chains were read from a single sample in a study of Graves' ophthalmopathy and Graves' hyperthyroidism. TCRdb itself ran the multiplex PCR reads through MiXCR, one entry per CDR3 protein. The sample comprises 600,000 to 700,000 distinct CDR3 sequences, 35% to 50% of which are singletons, and 3% to 4% rests with the top ten. Sequenced: peripheral blood. All receptors derive from an adult man with Graves' ophthalmopathy. The CDR3 runs from the conserved cysteine through the conserved F or W. Each record gives: V gene, CDR3 protein.

TRBV10-3	CASSSDRGYRNQPQHF
TRBV7-8	CASSIQSGWNQPQHF
TRBV9	CASSADRGPSPLHF
TRBV9	CASSLASGRRGYGYTF
TRBV7-9	CASSFLAGGPYEQYF
TRBV9	CASSPQVLSNTGELFF
TRBV6-5	CASSYAGSGQQYF
TRBV9	CASSVGAPLNHSPLHF
TRBV7-9	CASSLGLRQGNNYGYTF
TRBV7-9	CASSSETGGGETQYF
TRBV7-9	CASSPSARTSGSLETQYF
TRBV12-3/TRBV12-4	CASRPTGSGTGELFF
TRBV12-3/TRBV12-4	CASSLIGGSGYTF
TRBV19	CASRVGVSTEAFF
TRBV19	CALGTVGTQPQHF
TRBV10-3	CAIQELTANTGELFF
TRBV7-3	CASSSTGGGELFF
TRBV12-3/TRBV12-4	CASSLPPGGATEAF
TRBV10-3	CPTQGWYEQYF
TRBV19	CASSPWTSGGDETQYF
TRBV20-1	CSARDWGQYGYTF
TRBV7-9	CASSLAGSSTGELFF
TRBV2	CASFGTGGTGELFF
TRBV7-2	CASSPSQGVRNSPLHF
TRBV7-9	CASSLRQGTEAFF
TRBV9	CASSLGTGGATNEKLFF
TRBV7-8	CASSKSGPHYGYTF
TRBV9	CASSVGGAEAFF
TRBV3-1	CASSHGEDTEAFF
TRBV15	CATSGFGGQPQHF
TRBV20-1	CSARGVRTGPNQPQHF